A single sample gave rise to the 11 T cell receptor beta chains below, sequenced in a study of T cell responses to AZD1222 COVID-19 vaccine. Assay: immunoSEQ multiplex PCR; the TCRdb copy retains only in-frame clones and omits some. The repertoire holds 75,000 to 100,000 clones, with 88% as singletons. This material consisted of peripheral blood, taken on day 0 of AZD1222 vaccination. These receptors all come from an adult in good health.

V and J are TRBV18 and TRBJ1-1; no reliable D call. In germline, CDR1 is KGHSH, CDR2 LQKENI. There are 14 residues in the CDR3. V gave up 4 bases and J gave up 11 bases, with 20 bases separating them. The CDR3 loop is CASSLDAQSFQAFF. The CDR3 DNA reads as TGTGCCAGCTCACTCGACGCCCAGTCCTTTCAGGCTTTCTTT.

Note on this clone: Other nucleotide sequences from this sample produce the same CDR3. The chain carries TRBV19 and TRBJ1-1, with unresolved D. This CDR3 is 13 amino acids long. Trimming shortened V by 3 bases and J by 0 bases, and 5 bases separated the two germline ends. Germline values: CDR1 LNHDA, CDR2 SQIVND (reference sequence). The chain's CDR3 is CASSINVNTEAFF. CDR3 coding DNA: TGTGCCAGTAGTATTAACGTGAACACTGAAGCTTTCTTT.

The chain carries TRBV28 and TRBJ2-5; 7 bases map to TRBD2. Germline V gene sequence: CDR1 MDHEN, CDR2 SYDVKM. The CDR3 extends over 14 amino acids. V trimming: 7 bases; J trimming: 5 bases; junction bases outside the gene matches: 10. CDR3 amino acids: CASKPGGEGETQYF. The CDR3 nucleotides read TGTGCCAGCAAGCCAGGAGGGGAGGGCGAGACCCAGTACTTC.

The chain joins TRBV7-9 to TRBJ1-4; the match to TRBD1 covers 8 bases. The germline V gene has CDR1 SEHNR and CDR2 FQNEAQ (reference sequence). Unmatched junction bases numbered 12, after V lost 4 bases and J lost 8 bases. The CDR3 covers 16 residues. The CDR3, as DNA: TGTGCCAGCAGCTCTTCGGGGCAGGGGGCGAAGGAAAAACTGTTTTTT. This translates into CASSSSGQGAKEKLFF. Using reference TRBV7-9 and TRBJ1-4 for the parts outside the CDR3, the full variable domain is DTGVSQNPRHKITKRGQNVTFRCDPISEHNRLYWYRQTLGQGPEFLTYFQNEAQLEKSRLLSDRFSAERPKGSFSTLEIQRTEQGDSAMYLCASSSSGQGAKEKLFFGSGTQLSVL.

In its sample, this clone was seen once. The chain has TRBV27 and TRBJ1-6; no firm D call. This CDR3 spans 13 amino acids. Germline lookup yields CDR1 MNHEY and CDR2 SMNVEV (reference sequence). The V end was cut by 2 bases, the J end by 7 bases, with 6 bases between. Here the CDR3 reads CASSLVGNSPLHF. The CDR3 DNA follows: TGTGCCAGCAGTTTAGTGGGGAATTCACCCCTCCACTTT.

This chain uses TRBV11-3 with TRBJ2-1; D unclear. V shed 3 bases and J shed 7 bases, with 13 bases lying between them. The CDR3 length is 14 residues. Germline V gives CDR1 SGHNT, CDR2 YENEEA. The CDR3 protein is CASSFRLHRNEQFF. CDR3 nucleotide sequence: TGTGCCAGCAGCTTTCGGCTTCATAGGAATGAGCAGTTCTTC.

This chain joins TRBV18 and TRBJ2-2; 8 bases match TRBD2. Germline V gene data show CDR1 as KGHSH and CDR2 as LQKENI. The CDR3 extends over 17 amino acids. V was clipped by 3 bases and J by 0 bases; unmatched bases: 6. The CDR3 nucleotides are TGTGCCAGCTCACCTACCGGGACTAGAACGAACACCGGGGAGCTGTTTTTT. Translating gives CASSPTGTRTNTGELFF.

The chain has TRBV4-3 and TRBJ2-4; TRBD2 matches at 11 bases. The CDR3 runs to 19 residues. Germline lookup yields CDR1 LGHNA and CDR2 YSLEER. V lost 1 base to trimming and J lost 3 bases; unmatched junction nucleotides: 11. The CDR3 reads CASSQAPSGGRVVKNIQYF. The DNA for the CDR3 is TGCGCCAGCAGCCAAGCCCCTAGCGGGGGGCGGGTTGTCAAAAACATTCAGTACTTC.

This chain joins TRBV7-9 and TRBJ1-4; unclear D gene. Trimming removed 9 bases from V and 6 bases from J, with 23 bases in between. The CDR3 is made up of 16 amino acids. The germline V gene encodes CDR1 SEHNR and CDR2 FQNEAQ (reference sequence). The CDR3 spells CARNQMGRSIDEKLFF. The CDR3 DNA is TGTGCCAGGAACCAGATGGGCAGGTCCATTGATGAAAAACTGTTTTTT.

J is TRBJ2-1 and V is TRBV4-2, with D perhaps TRBD2 (7 bases). V lost 5 bases, J lost 9 bases, and 17 bases lay in between. The CDR3 sequence is 14 residues long. Per the germline V gene, CDR1 is LGHNA and CDR2 is YNFKEQ. Here the CDR3 reads CASSAGGGDVEQFF. As DNA, the CDR3 is TGTGCCAGCAGCGCTGGAGGGGGGGACGTTGAGCAGTTCTTC.

CDR3 sequence (DNA): TGTGCCAGCAGCCCCGGATTTGGGGGACAGGGGGCTTTTGGCCTCTACGAGCAGTACTTC. Residues: CASSPGFGGQGAFGLYEQYF. The rearrangement uses TRBV14 and TRBJ2-7, with 12 bases matching TRBD1. The CDR3 extends over 20 amino acids. V trimming: 4 bases; J trimming: 3 bases; junction bases outside the gene matches: 19. CDR1 SGHDN and CDR2 FVKESK come from the germline V gene.